These T cell receptor beta chains were read from a single sample in a study of early T cells in non-severe SARS-CoV-2 infection. From the 5' RACE reads, TCRdb called clonotypes with MiXCR, one entry per CDR3 protein. The sample has 85,000 to 100,000 distinct CDR3 sequences; 9.5% to 11% are singletons. The sequenced sample was whole blood. The receptor source for this set is an adult who was a healthcare worker with PCR-confirmed SARS-CoV-2 infection or an uninfected control (not recorded which). The CDR3 runs from the conserved cysteine through the conserved F or W. A D gene is named only where the DNA matches it firmly. Clone size, where shown, is once, few, many, or a class for clones that have expanded.

>TRBV28|once|TRBJ2-1|.|12
TGTGCCAGCAGATTACTCCTACAAGAGCAGTTCTTC
CASRLLLQEQFF
>TRBV5-1|many|TRBJ1-5|.|13
TGCGCCAGCAGCTTGGAGGGTCATCAGCCCCAGCATTTT
CASSLEGHQPQHF
>TRBV3-1|few|TRBJ2-2|.|19
TGTGCCAGCAGCCAAGATTCGGGTAGGGCTAGCGAGAACACCGGGGAGCTGTTTTTT
CASSQDSGRASENTGELFF
>TRBV2|.|TRBJ1-2|.|15
TGTGCCAGCAGTGAAGCCCCTGGGACTAACTATGGCTACACCTTC
CASSEAPGTNYGYTF
>TRBV20-1|many|TRBJ1-4|TRBD1|19
TGCAGTGCTAGTGCCCCGGGACAGGGGGCTTTCTCAACTAATGAAAAACTGTTTTTT
CSASAPGQGAFSTNEKLFF
>TRBV4-2|.|TRBJ2-3|.|14
TGTGCCAGCAGCCAAGATCTGGGAACAGATACGCAGTATTTT
CASSQDLGTDTQYF
>TRBV6-1|.|TRBJ2-1|TRBD2|16
TGTGCCAGCAGTGAATACCGCAGCGGGGGGGCCTTCAAGCAGTTCTTC
CASSEYRSGGAFKQFF
>TRBV4-1|few|TRBJ2-5|TRBD1|16
TGCGCCAGCAGCCAAGAGACAGGGAGTGTACAAGAGACCCAGTACTTC
CASSQETGSVQETQYF
>TRBV5-1|few|TRBJ1-2|.|13
TGCGCCAGCAGCTTGGAGGCTAACTATGGCTACACCTTC
CASSLEANYGYTF
>TRBV6-2/TRBV6-3|few|TRBJ2-1|TRBD1|16
TGTGCCAGCAGGCTCAGTGGGACAGGCTCCTACAATGAGCAGTTCTTC
CASRLSGTGSYNEQFF
>TRBV20-1|.|TRBJ1-2|TRBD1|13
TGCAGTGCTCCAACGACAGGGGTTTTAGGCTACACCTTC
CSAPTTGVLGYTF
>TRBV6-5|few|TRBJ2-3|.|15
TGTGCCAGCGGGGGAGAGGGAAGTGGGACAGATACGCAGTATTTT
CASGGEGSGTDTQYF
>TRBV4-2|many|TRBJ2-6|.|18
TGTGCCAGCAGCCCCCACCCCGACGGCGCGTCTGGGGCCAACGTCCTGACTTTC
CASSPHPDGASGANVLTF
>TRBV18|few|TRBJ2-5|.|13
TGTGCCAGCTCACCTGACAGGACCGAGACCCAGTACTTC
CASSPDRTETQYF
>TRBV6-6|few|TRBJ2-7|.|15
TGTGCCAGCAGGATCAGAGACGGTGATATCTACGAGCAGTACTTC
CASRIRDGDIYEQYF
>TRBV3-1|few|TRBJ2-1|TRBD2|16
TGTGCCAGCAGCCGAGAAGCGGGAATCGCCTACAATGAGCAGTTCTTC
CASSREAGIAYNEQFF
>TRBV6-1|.|TRBJ2-5|.|15
TGTGCCAGCAGTGAAGGTCTTGGATACCAAGAGACCCAGTACTTC
CASSEGLGYQETQYF
>TRBV3-1|few|TRBJ1-6|TRBD1|17
TGTGCCAGCAGCCAAGATCCCCGGACAGGGAATAATTCACCCCTCCACTTT
CASSQDPRTGNNSPLHF
>TRBV7-2|many|TRBJ2-3|TRBD2|16
TGTGCCAGCAGCTTATTAGCGGGGCAAGGGAGAGATACGCAGTATTTT
CASSLLAGQGRDTQYF
>TRBV6-5|few|TRBJ1-4|.|15
TGTGCCAGCAGTTACTCGCACTCACGGACACGAAAACTGTTTTTT
CASSYSHSRTRKLFF
>TRBV29-1|.|TRBJ1-1|TRBD1|12
TGCAGCGTGGGACAGACGAATACTGAAGCTTTCTTT
CSVGQTNTEAFF
>TRBV19|few|TRBJ1-2|.|15
TGTGCCAGTAGTATGGTGACAACCACTAACTATGGCTACACCTTC
CASSMVTTTNYGYTF
>TRBV28|.|TRBJ1-6|TRBD1|15
TGTGCCATTCCGATATCCGGGACAGCCAATTCACCCCTCCACTTT
CAIPISGTANSPLHF
>TRBV19|few|TRBJ2-5|.|14
TGTGCCAGTAGTGCGGGACACCTTGGGGAGACCCAGTACTTC
CASSAGHLGETQYF
>TRBV6-1|many|TRBJ2-1|.|16
TGTGCCAGCAGTACTCCGGCCCTCCCCTCCTACAATGAGCAGTTCTTC
CASSTPALPSYNEQFF
>TRBV2|few|TRBJ1-2|.|11
TGTGCCAGCGAAACGGGGTATGGCTACACCTTC
CASETGYGYTF
>TRBV20-1|many|TRBJ1-2|TRBD1|15
TGCAGTGCTCCTCCCTCCGGGACAGAGAGAAATGGCTACACCTTC
CSAPPSGTERNGYTF
>TRBV20-1|many|TRBJ2-7|.|14
TGCAGTGCTCGCTCCGGGACGTCAACCTACGAGCAGTACTTC
CSARSGTSTYEQYF
>TRBV25-1|.|TRBJ1-1|.|11
TGTGCCAGCAGTGTGGGCACTGAAGCTTTCTTT
CASSVGTEAFF
>TRBV27|few|TRBJ1-1|.|15
TGTGCCAGCAGTTTTCGGGGGGATGGGAACACTGAAGCTTTCTTT
CASSFRGDGNTEAFF
>TRBV28|few|TRBJ1-5|.|12
TGTGCCAGCAGTTTCCGTCCCCAGACCCAGCATTTT
CASSFRPQTQHF
>TRBV28|.|TRBJ2-7|TRBD2|17
TGTGCCAGCAGTGCTCGGAGGACTAGCGGGAGGTTCCAGGAGCAGTACTTC
CASSARRTSGRFQEQYF
>TRBV7-2|many|TRBJ1-1|TRBD1|12
TGTGCCAGCAGCGACAGGGACCCTGAAGCTTTCTTT
CASSDRDPEAFF
>TRBV29-1|few|TRBJ2-1|.|14
TGCAGCGTTGCCACGTTAGCGGTATACAATGAGCAGTTCTTC
CSVATLAVYNEQFF
>TRBV28|many|TRBJ2-1|.|15
TGTGCCAGCAGGAGGGACACTAAAGGGTACAATGAGCAGTTCTTC
CASRRDTKGYNEQFF
>TRBV5-1|many|TRBJ2-5|.|14
TGCGCCAGCAGCTTGGAAGGTTGGGGGGAGACCCAGTACTTC
CASSLEGWGETQYF
>TRBV20-1|many|TRBJ2-3|.|13
TGCAGTGCTAGAGAGGTGGGACCGAATACGCAGTATTTT
CSAREVGPNTQYF
>TRBV7-3|.|TRBJ2-3|.|15
TGTGCCAGCAGCTTTACGGGGGGACACACAGATACGCAGTATTTT
CASSFTGGHTDTQYF
>TRBV7-9|.|TRBJ2-7|TRBD1|13
TGTGCCAGCAGTATACAGGGGACCTACGAGCAGTACTTC
CASSIQGTYEQYF
>TRBV5-1|.|TRBJ1-2|TRBD1|13
TGCGCCAGCAGCTTCGGACAGGCCTATGGCTACACCTTC
CASSFGQAYGYTF
>TRBV4-2|.|TRBJ2-1|.|12
TGTGCCAGCAGCCCTAGGGGCGATGAGCAGTTCTTC
CASSPRGDEQFF
>TRBV28|.|TRBJ1-2|.|14
TGTGCCAGCATCCTTACCGGCGGGGAATATGGCTACACCTTC
CASILTGGEYGYTF
>TRBV18|few|TRBJ1-1|.|15
TGTGCCAGCTCACCCAGACAGGAGATGGGCACTGAAGCTTTCTTT
CASSPRQEMGTEAFF